The sequence of this T cell receptor beta chain was determined in a study of blood T cells in healthy people across ages. Per the germline V gene, CDR1 is MDHEN and CDR2 is SYDVKM. The CDR3 spans 16 residues. Remarks on this clonotype: One end of the junction does not line up with germline, which may come from a read error.

For the second PCR, which ran for roughly 6 to 11 cycles, a sample-barcoded 5' primer and a J-beta primer mix were used. TCRdb reanalysed the 5' RACE reads using MiXCR and keeps one entry per CDR3 protein. There are 630,000 or so distinct CDR3 sequences in the sample; less than 35% occur only once, and around 14% lies in the top ten. The chain carries TRBV28 and TRBJ2-5; 9 bases map to TRBD2. The clonotype comes from a woman of 80 years or more in good health. The sequenced sample was blood. The CDR3 is CASIHAPGLAREIQHF. CDR3 bases: TGTGCCAGCATCCACGCGCCGGGACTAGCCCGTGAGATCCAGCACTTC.